The 21 T cell receptor beta chains presented below share a single source sample, sequenced in a study of shared clonotypes between healthy human individuals. TCRdb's copy holds only in-frame clones and misses some; the assay was immunoSEQ multiplex PCR. The sample shows 1 million to 1.3 million clones, approximately 80% of them seen only once. The sample was memory CD4+ T cells from PBMCs. As for subset: CD45RA-negative fraction. Receptor source: a man aged 18 to 30 in good health. Some clones in this sample may be carry-over from other donors' samples.

The CDR3 reads CASSQVEGNGYTF. The CDR3 bases are TGTGCCAGCAGCCAAGTGGAGGGGAATGGCTACACCTTC. This chain joins TRBV4-2 and TRBJ1-2; D might be TRBD1 (5 bases). Germline V gene lookup returns CDR1 LGHNA and CDR2 YNFKEQ. Trimming shortened V by 1 base and J by 6 bases, and 9 bases separated the two germline ends. The CDR3 totals 13 residues.

The chain has TRBV2 and TRBJ1-1; D is ambiguous. Germline V gene lookup returns CDR1 SNHLY and CDR2 FYNNEI. CDR3 length: 15 amino acids. Trimming left V 7 bases short and J 3 bases short, with 18 bases between. This CDR3 reads CASMEWLRPDTEAFF. CDR3 in DNA: TGTGCCAGCATGGAGTGGCTTCGTCCGGACACTGAAGCTTTCTTT.

The chain combines TRBV29-1 with TRBJ2-5, with 11 bases aligning to TRBD2. The junction had 5 bases not matched to a gene; V was cut back by 6 bases and J by 2 bases. The CDR3 length is 14 residues. Germline CDR1 SQVTM, CDR2 ANQGSEA. CDR3 amino acids: CSVTSGSPQETQYF. The CDR3 DNA is TGCAGCGTAACTAGCGGGAGCCCTCAAGAGACCCAGTACTTC.

The chain links TRBV19 to TRBJ2-5; tentative D call: TRBD2 (6 bases). The CDR3 runs to 15 residues. Germline CDR1 reads LNHDA; CDR2 reads SQIVND (reference sequence). V lost 1 base and J lost 7, with 16 bases in between. The CDR3 sequence: CASSIAVSGVGTQYF. In nucleotides, the CDR3 is TGTGCCAGTAGTATAGCAGTGTCGGGAGTCGGGACCCAGTACTTC.

Notes on this clone: It may be a read error: a sequence one base away is much more abundant. The rearrangement uses TRBV2 and TRBJ1-5, with no clear D. Germline V CDR1 and CDR2: SNHLY, FYNNEI. V shed 6 bases and J shed 6 bases, with 9 bases lying between them. This CDR3 has 12 amino acids. In nucleotides, the CDR3 is TGTGCCAGCAGGGCGGTAAGTCAGCCCCAGCATTTT. Translation gives CASRAVSQPQHF.

A single count supports this clone. A much larger clone differs from this one at a single base, so this may be a read error. At the DNA level, this CDR3 is encoded by other sequences in the same sample as well. The CDR3 protein is CASSFSGANTEAFF. DNA for the CDR3: TGTGCCAGCAGCTTTTCTGGGGCGAACACTGAAGCTTTCTTT. The rearrangement uses TRBV7-9 and TRBJ1-1, with TRBD1 as a possible D gene (5 bases). The CDR3 runs to 14 residues. Trimming cost V 3 bases and J 1 base, with 9 bases left between them. Per the germline V gene, CDR1 is SEHNR and CDR2 is FQNEAQ (reference sequence).

The genes are TRBV28 and TRBJ1-2; 7 positions match TRBD1. Germline CDR1 reads MDHEN; CDR2 reads SYDVKM. V was pared by 3 bases and J by 4 bases, with 5 bases of the junction left unmatched. The CDR3 sequence is 14 residues long. This CDR3 is CASSLPTGAYGYTF. Written as DNA, the CDR3 is TGTGCCAGCAGTTTGCCCACAGGGGCCTATGGCTACACCTTC.

This clone was counted a few times. Additional DNA sequences in this sample encode the identical CDR3. J is TRBJ1-1 and V is TRBV4-1; D is possibly TRBD1 (5 bases). The CDR3 has 14 residues. Trimming took off 4 bases at V and 1 base at J, with 10 bases between the two ends. Looked up from germline, CDR1 is MGHRA and CDR2 is YSYEKL. In DNA, the CDR3 is TGCGCCAGCAGCCCACAAACAGGGAACACTGAAGCTTTCTTT. It encodes CASSPQTGNTEAFF.

This clone was detected only a few times. The V and J genes are TRBV27 and TRBJ1-4; D might be TRBD1 (6 bases). Germline values: CDR1 MNHEY, CDR2 SMNVEV (reference sequence). Trimming left V 6 bases short and J 5 bases short, with 19 bases between. The CDR3 contains 16 residues. The CDR3 nucleotides read TGTGCCAGCAGCAAGGGACTTGACAGGAGAAATGAAAAACTGTTTTTT. It encodes CASSKGLDRRNEKLFF.

The chain couples TRBV18 to TRBJ2-5; 7 nucleotides agree with TRBD2. The CDR3 sequence is 18 residues long. J was trimmed by 1 base and V by 2 bases; bases with no gene match: 13. CDR1 and CDR2 from the germline V gene are KGHSH and LQKENI. DNA for the CDR3: TGTGCCAGCTCACCAGCGAGTCGGGGGGTCATCCCCCAAGAGACCCAGTACTTC. This codes for CASSPASRGVIPQETQYF.

The genes are TRBV4-1 and TRBJ1-1; 7 nucleotides agree with TRBD1. The CDR3 has 13 amino acids. Germline trimming cut 7 bases from V and 3 bases from J; bases unmatched to any gene: 5. CDR1 and CDR2 from the germline V gene are MGHRA and YSYEKL. The CDR3 DNA is TGCGCCAGCACCCGGGGACAGTACACTGAAGCTTTCTTT. This codes for CASTRGQYTEAFF.

J is TRBJ1-4 and V is TRBV4-2; weak D call: TRBD1 (6 bases). Germline-derived CDR1 and CDR2 are LGHNA and YNFKEQ. V dropped 4 bases and J dropped 8 bases, with 14 bases sitting between them. The CDR3 sequence is 14 residues long. DNA of the CDR3: TGTGCCAGCAGCCCACCGGGGGGGCGGGAAAAACTGTTTTTT. This encodes CASSPPGGREKLFF.

The chain is built from TRBV5-4 and TRBJ2-3; D assignment may be TRBD1 or TRBD2 (6 bases each). The CDR3 is made up of 14 amino acids. V was clipped by 4 bases and J by 4 bases, with 13 bases between them. The germline gives CDR1 SGHNT, CDR2 YYREEE (reference sequence). CDR3 amino acids: CASSNWRGSDTQYF. CDR3 coding DNA: TGTGCCAGCAGCAATTGGAGGGGGTCAGATACGCAGTATTTT.

This clone was seen only a few times. The chain is built from TRBV23-1 and TRBJ2-7; D is perhaps TRBD2 (5 bases). TRBV23-1 is an open reading frame, and its role is uncertain. The CDR3 length is 13 residues. Trimming took 9 bases from V and 2 from J, leaving 14 bases between them. The CDR3 DNA is TGCGCCAGAAGGGAGCCAGGACCCTACGAGCAGTACTTC. Translated, it gives CARREPGPYEQYF.

V gene TRBV6-6 combines with J gene TRBJ1-1; D unclear. Germline-derived CDR1 and CDR2 are MNHNY and SVGAGI (reference sequence). CDR3 length: 12 amino acids. V was shortened by 8 bases and J by 5 bases, with 12 bases between the two germline ends. This chain's CDR3 is CASLLGVTEAFF. The CDR3 DNA is TGTGCCAGCCTTCTCGGGGTAACTGAAGCTTTCTTT.

V usage is TRBV6-6 and J usage is TRBJ2-3, with 8 positions matching TRBD2. V gave up 5 bases and J gave up 0 bases; unmatched junction bases: 4. Germline assignment: CDR1 MNHNY and CDR2 SVGAGI (reference sequence). The CDR3 extends over 15 amino acids. The CDR3 here is CASSHSGISTDTQYF. The CDR3 DNA reads as TGTGCCAGCAGTCATAGCGGGATTAGCACAGATACGCAGTATTTT.

The V gene is TRBV5-6, the J gene TRBJ1-3, with D uncertain. Germline values: CDR1 SGHDT, CDR2 YYEEEE. This CDR3 is built from 16 residues. V lost 0 bases, J lost 0 bases, and 10 bases lay in between. CDR3 nucleotide sequence: TGTGCCAGCAGCTTGGCCCACGGAGTCTCTGGAAACACCATATATTTT. Translating it yields CASSLAHGVSGNTIYF.

The CDR3 DNA follows: TGCAGCGCCTCCCCGATAGCGGGCGCCACAGATACGCAGTATTTT. Its translation is CSASPIAGATDTQYF. The V gene is TRBV29-1, the J gene TRBJ2-3, with 7 positions matching TRBD2. V shed 7 bases and J 2 bases; nucleotides not matched to a gene: 12. This CDR3 has 15 amino acids. CDR1 is SQVTM, CDR2 ANQGSEA, per germline.

In its sample, this clone was seen a few times. The chain has TRBV6-5 and TRBJ2-1; weak D call: TRBD1 (5 bases). This CDR3 has 11 residues. Germline CDR1 is MNHEY and CDR2 is SVGAGI. With 10 bases removed from V and 12 bases from J, the gap between germline ends came to 16 bases. CDR3 coding DNA: TGTGCCACACAGGACCCAAGAGCGCAGTTCTTC. The encoded protein is CATQDPRAQFF.

CDR3 nucleotides: TGTGCCAGCAGTCCCCTGGGACAGGGGGCTGGGGCCAACGTCCTGACTTTC. As protein: CASSPLGQGAGANVLTF. This chain uses TRBV28 with TRBJ2-6, with TRBD1 matching 11 bases. The CDR3 consists of 17 residues. The V segment lost 5 bases and the J segment 2 bases; nucleotides outside the gene matches: 5. Germline V CDR1 and CDR2: MDHEN, SYDVKM.

The genes are TRBV5-1 and TRBJ2-7; D possibly corresponds to TRBD1 (5 bases). The V and J ends lost 1 base and 2 bases respectively, with 10 bases between them. This CDR3 has 14 amino acids. CDR1 and CDR2 from the germline V gene are SGHRS and YFSETQ. CDR3 sequence: CASSLTGSTYEQYF. DNA for the CDR3: TGCGCCAGCAGCTTGACAGGTTCTACCTACGAGCAGTACTTC. Drawing the rest from reference TRBV5-1 and TRBJ2-7, the complete variable domain is KAGVTQTPRYLIKTRGQQVTLSCSPISGHRSVSWYQQTPGQGLQFLFEYFSETQRNKGNFPGRFSGRQFSNSRSEMNVSTLELGDSALYLCASSLTGSTYEQYFGPGTRLTVT.